This T cell receptor (beta chain) is from a study of early T cells in non-severe SARS-CoV-2 infection. In the study overall: Bulk RNA taken from unsorted whole blood was sequenced, leaving chains unpaired.

Points from the study as a whole: Private and CD4 specificities were missed by VDJdb matching, skewed to anti-spike CD8.

After removal of 9 bases from V and 6 bases from J, the junction contained 8 bases not matched to a gene. Germline V gene lookup returns CDR1 ENHRY and CDR2 SYGVKD. The CDR3 runs 13 residues. This clonotype was detected only a few times. Antigen specificity is unknown. Individual cDNA molecules were tagged with unique molecular identifiers. TCRdb processed the 5' RACE reads anew with MiXCR; each CDR3 protein has one entry. The repertoire holds some 82,000 distinct CDR3 sequences, with less than 15% as singletons. The V call is TRBV10-3, the J call TRBJ2-1; the match to TRBD1 covers 7 bases. This sequence was found in an adult who was a healthcare worker with PCR-confirmed SARS-CoV-2 infection or an uninfected control (not recorded which). The sequences come from whole blood, collected at baseline. The CDR3 is CAIRQGAGNEQFF. The CDR3, as DNA: TGTGCCATTAGACAGGGAGCAGGCAATGAGCAGTTCTTC.